This TCR beta chain originates from a study of vaccination effects on CD4 cells after COVID-19. Antigen-specific CD4+ T cells were first expanded with viral peptide pools by the ViraFEST assay and only then sequenced. Once cultured for 10 days, the cells underwent separation to obtain CD4+ T cells. Participants completed two doses of the BNT162b2 or mRNA-1273 vaccine. On this clone itself: No antigen is known for it.

This table comes from immunoSEQ multiplex PCR, and its TCRdb copy is limited to in-frame clones, with some not included. The data show around 67,000 clones, roughly four fifths seen once. Study-wide findings and caveats: Whether induced by infection or by vaccine, clones showed marked clonal contraction late after vaccination.

The sample in question was CD4+ T cells from PBMCs cultured with HCoV-229E spike peptides, obtained after COVID-19 vaccination. The clonotype comes from a human donor who received a COVID-19 vaccine.

CDR3 nucleotide sequence: TGTGCCAGCAATAAATCCCCGGGACAGATCTATGGCTACACCTTC. This encodes CASNKSPGQIYGYTF. V usage is TRBV28 and J usage is TRBJ1-2; TRBD1 matches 7 bases. The CDR3 has 15 amino acids. V was clipped by 7 bases and J by 4 bases; unmatched bases: 12. Germline CDR1 and CDR2: MDHEN and SYDVKM.